The sequence of this TCR beta chain was determined in a study of human T cells and chemical hapten exposure. Study-level information: Investigators sensitized around 2 cm by around 2 cm of upper inner arm skin with 2% DPC. Study conclusions and caveats: TCRs at high frequency, those above 1 in 1000, did not change with DPC sensitization.

Time point defined: patch test 3, about 24 weeks after DPC sensitization. The sample's treatment: therapeutic diphenylcyclopropenone sensitization with weekly scalp DPC. Non-pregnant alopecia patients aged 18 to 70, suitable for DPC therapy. This clonotype is termed medium-sized. Its specificity is not known. After removal of 4 bases from V and 0 bases from J, the junction contained 7 bases not matched to a gene. The CDR3 has 17 residues. In germline, CDR1 is SGHVS, CDR2 FQNEAQ. MiXCR was run by TCRdb on the RACE reads, yielding one entry per CDR3 protein. Here the sample spans roughly 53,000 distinct CDR3 sequences, 9.9% being singletons.

The sample was whole blood, taken in connection with sensitization to the hapten diphenylcyclopropenone (DPC). This TCR was recovered from a woman in her thirties or forties with alopecia areata. Some clones in this sample may be carry-over from other donors' samples. The chain recombines TRBV7-8 with TRBJ2-3; 10 bases align to TRBD2. CDR3 protein: CASSSRTSGFSTDTQYF. The DNA of the CDR3 is TGTGCCAGCAGCTCTCGGACTAGCGGATTTAGCACAGATACGCAGTATTTT.